This TCR beta chain emerged from a study of blood T cells in healthy people across ages. As for the study in general: Every two T cells gave about one barcoded beta molecule via template switching.

The germline V gene encodes CDR1 SGHRS and CDR2 YFSETQ. This CDR3 is 13 amino acids long. Trimming removed 0 bases at V and 7 bases at J, with 10 bases between. Next came a second PCR, run for about 7 to 12 cycles, which used a sample-barcoded 5' primer along with a J-beta primer mix. MiXCR was run by TCRdb on the 5' RACE reads, yielding one entry per CDR3 protein. The repertoire includes fewer than 1.5 million distinct CDR3 sequences, 42% of them detected once, and around 8% sits in the top ten. The receptor comes from a woman younger than 35 in good health. The chain employs TRBV5-1 and TRBJ2-5; D is unclear. The material sequenced was blood. The CDR3 DNA is TGCGCCAGCAGCTTGGGCTCGACGGGGACCCAGTACTTC. It specifies CASSLGSTGTQYF.